This T cell receptor (beta chain) is from a study of T cells after yellow fever vaccination. The CDR3 covers 14 residues. Germline CDR1 and CDR2: ENHRY and SYGVKD. V lost 10 bases and J lost 0, with 13 bases in between. Synthesis of TCR cDNA relied on 5'RACE template switching, which attached a universal primer site and UMIs. MiXCR, applied by TCRdb to the 5' RACE reads, yields one record per CDR3 protein. Of about 75,000 distinct CDR3 sequences in the sample, under 9.5% were seen once. V gene TRBV10-3 combines with J gene TRBJ2-1; D may be TRBD1 (7 bases). This specimen consisted of CD8+ T cells sorted from PBMCs, obtained 9 to 11 days after the first yellow fever vaccination. This TCR was sampled from a man in his late teens or twenties who received the YFV17D yellow fever vaccine. This CDR3 is CASRGASSYNEQFF. The DNA for the CDR3 is TGTGCCAGCAGGGGGGCCAGCTCCTACAATGAGCAGTTCTTC.